This is a list of T cell receptor beta chains from one sample in a study of shared clonotypes between healthy human individuals. Sequencing used immunoSEQ multiplex PCR; TCRdb keeps in-frame clones, though not all of them. The sample has around 2,000,000 clones, roughly 95% seen once. Sequencing used naive CD8+ T cells sorted from blood. The origin of the receptors is a man aged 18 to 30 in good health. The CDR3 runs from the conserved cysteine through the conserved F or W. The D gene is left open where the match is weak.

TGTGCCAGCAGCCCCCTGGGTACGGGAGGAGCCTACGAGCAGTACTTC,CASSPLGTGGAYEQYF,TRBV13,TRBJ2-7,TRBD2
TGTGCCAGCAGCAACGGACAGGGGCCCCTAGAGGGCTACACCTTC,CASSNGQGPLEGYTF,TRBV11-1,TRBJ1-2,TRBD1
TGTGCCAGCAGTTTACCCTTCAGGGGCGCTGAAGCTTTCTTT,CASSLPFRGAEAFF,TRBV27,TRBJ1-1,-
TGTGCCAGCAGTGAATGGGTTGGAAACACCATATATTTT,CASSEWVGNTIYF,TRBV2,TRBJ1-3,-
TGTGCCAGCAGTCCCAGACCTTATGTCAGTGGCTACACCTTC,CASSPRPYVSGYTF,TRBV27,TRBJ1-2,-
TGTGCCAGCAGACCACCGGGGCAGAACACTGAAGCTTTCTTT,CASRPPGQNTEAFF,TRBV5-4,TRBJ1-1,-
TGTGCCAGCTCACCGACAGGGGGTGAGGATACGCAGTATTTT,CASSPTGGEDTQYF,TRBV18,TRBJ2-3,TRBD1
TGTGCCTGGAGTGGAACCCCGGGGGCTACAGATACGCAGTATTTT,CAWSGTPGATDTQYF,TRBV30,TRBJ2-3,-
TGTGCCAGTAGCCCCCTGACTAGCGGAACCGGGGAGCTGTTTTTT,CASSPLTSGTGELFF,TRBV19,TRBJ2-2,TRBD2
TGTGCCAGCAGTTACGGGGGGCGCACAGATACGCAGTATTTT,CASSYGGRTDTQYF,TRBV6-5,TRBJ2-3,-
TGTGCCATCAGTGAGTCAGCGGGGGGGAACACCGGGGAGCTGTTTTTT,CAISESAGGNTGELFF,TRBV10-3,TRBJ2-2,TRBD2
TGTGCCAGCAGCTTGGGGCCGGGACAGATTAATGAAAAACTGTTTTTT,CASSLGPGQINEKLFF,TRBV11-2,TRBJ1-4,TRBD1
TGTGCCAGCAGCCAAGGCAGCCACTATGGCTACACCTTC,CASSQGSHYGYTF,TRBV14,TRBJ1-2,-
TGTGCCAGCAGCCAGGGACGAGGAAGCTCCTATAATTCACCCCTCCACTTT,CASSQGRGSSYNSPLHF,TRBV5-5,TRBJ1-6,-
TGCGCCAGCAGCCAAGAATCTAGCGGGACAGCTTACGAGCAGTACTTC,CASSQESSGTAYEQYF,TRBV4-1,TRBJ2-7,TRBD2
TGCAGCGTCCTAACAGGGGGCGGTAATTCACCCCTCCACTTT,CSVLTGGGNSPLHF,TRBV29-1,TRBJ1-6,TRBD1
TGTGCCAGCAGCTCGTACCTGGACTATCTCACAGATACGCAGTATTTT,CASSSYLDYLTDTQYF,TRBV7-9,TRBJ2-3,-
TGCGCCAGCAGCCAAGTGCAGGGACAGGACTACAATGAGCAGTTCTTC,CASSQVQGQDYNEQFF,TRBV4-1,TRBJ2-1,TRBD1
TGTGCCAGCGGGCTCTCCTACGAGCAGTACTTC,CASGLSYEQYF,TRBV25-1,TRBJ2-7,-
TGTGCCAGTAGTCTGGGGAATGAGCAGTTCTTC,CASSLGNEQFF,TRBV19,TRBJ2-1,-